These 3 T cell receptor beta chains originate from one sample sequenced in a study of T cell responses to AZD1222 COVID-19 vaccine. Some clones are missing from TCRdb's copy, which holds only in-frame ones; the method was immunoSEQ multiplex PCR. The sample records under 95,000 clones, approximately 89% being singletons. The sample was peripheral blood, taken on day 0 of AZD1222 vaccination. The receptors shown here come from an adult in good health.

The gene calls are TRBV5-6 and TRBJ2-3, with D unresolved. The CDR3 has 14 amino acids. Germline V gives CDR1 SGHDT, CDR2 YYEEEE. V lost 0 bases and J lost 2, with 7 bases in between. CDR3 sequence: CASSLGPYTDTQYF. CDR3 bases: TGTGCCAGCAGCTTGGGGCCCTACACAGATACGCAGTATTTT. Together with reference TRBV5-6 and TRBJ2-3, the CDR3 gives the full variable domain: DAGVTQSPTHLIKTRGQQVTLRCSPKSGHDTVSWYQQALGQGPQFIFQYYEEEERQRGNFPDRFSGHQFPNYSSELNVNALLLGDSALYLCASSLGPYTDTQYFGPGTRLTVL.

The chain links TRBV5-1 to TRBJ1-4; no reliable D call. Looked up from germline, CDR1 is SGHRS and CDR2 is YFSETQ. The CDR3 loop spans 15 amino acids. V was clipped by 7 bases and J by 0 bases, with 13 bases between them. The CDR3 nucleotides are TGCGCCAGCGGCCCGGGGTCAGCAACTAATGAAAAACTGTTTTTT. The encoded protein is CASGPGSATNEKLFF. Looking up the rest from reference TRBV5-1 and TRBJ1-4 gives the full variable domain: KAGVTQTPRYLIKTRGQQVTLSCSPISGHRSVSWYQQTPGQGLQFLFEYFSETQRNKGNFPGRFSGRQFSNSRSEMNVSTLELGDSALYLCASGPGSATNEKLFFGSGTQLSVL.

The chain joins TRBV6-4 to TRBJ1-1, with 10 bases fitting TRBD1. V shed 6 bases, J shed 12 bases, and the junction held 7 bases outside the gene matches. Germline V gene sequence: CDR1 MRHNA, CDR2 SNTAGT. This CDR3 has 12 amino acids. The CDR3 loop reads CASSPGQGMTFF. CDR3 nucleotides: TGTGCCAGCAGCCCGGGACAGGGGATGACTTTCTTT.